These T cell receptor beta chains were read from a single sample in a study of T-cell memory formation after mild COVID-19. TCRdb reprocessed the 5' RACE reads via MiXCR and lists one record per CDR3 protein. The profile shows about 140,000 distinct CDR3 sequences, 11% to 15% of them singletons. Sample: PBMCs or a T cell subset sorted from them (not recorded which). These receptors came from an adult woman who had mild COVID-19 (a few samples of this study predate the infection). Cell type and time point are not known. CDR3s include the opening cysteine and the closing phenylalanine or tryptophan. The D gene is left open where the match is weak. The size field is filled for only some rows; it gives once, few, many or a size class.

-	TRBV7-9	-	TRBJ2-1	CASSSYAQDGRGGYNEQFF	TGTGCCAGCAGCTCATACGCACAGGACGGACGGGGAGGATACAATGAGCAGTTCTTC
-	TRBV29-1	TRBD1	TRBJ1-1	CSVELPPTGFTEAFF	TGCAGCGTTGAACTCCCCCCGACAGGGTTCACTGAAGCTTTCTTT
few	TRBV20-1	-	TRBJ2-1	CSASTGSYNEQFF	TGCAGTGCTAGCACAGGGTCCTACAATGAGCAGTTCTTC
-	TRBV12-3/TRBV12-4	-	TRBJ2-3	CASRDDLDNTQYF	TGTGCCAGCCGGGACGACCTCGACAATACGCAGTATTTT
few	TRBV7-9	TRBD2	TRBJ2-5	CASSLGVELAGETQYF	TGTGCCAGCAGCCTAGGAGTGGAACTAGCGGGAGAGACCCAGTACTTC
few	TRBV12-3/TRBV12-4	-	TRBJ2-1	CASSPSSGDVQQFF	TGTGCCAGCAGTCCCTCATCGGGGGACGTTCAGCAGTTCTTC
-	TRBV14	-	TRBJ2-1	CASSNTLGVGSRLRFF	TGTGCCAGCAGCAACACCTTGGGGGTAGGGAGTAGGTTACGATTCTTC
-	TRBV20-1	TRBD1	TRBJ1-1	CSARNGDREVTEAFF	TGCAGTGCTAGAAATGGGGACAGGGAGGTCACTGAAGCTTTCTTT
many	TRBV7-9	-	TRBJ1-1	CASTQEADRNTEAFF	TGTGCCAGCACCCAGGAGGCGGACAGGAACACTGAAGCTTTCTTT
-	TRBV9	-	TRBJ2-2	CASTQTGGSNTGELFF	TGTGCCAGCACACAAACCGGGGGATCGAACACCGGGGAGCTGTTTTTT
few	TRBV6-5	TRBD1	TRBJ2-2	CASSMGQVNTGELFF	TGTGCCAGCAGTATGGGACAGGTCAACACCGGGGAGCTGTTTTTT
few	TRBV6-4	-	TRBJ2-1	CASSGGDAHNEQFF	TGTGCCAGCAGTGGGGGGGACGCTCACAATGAGCAGTTCTTC
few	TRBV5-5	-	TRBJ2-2	CASSSGHNTGELFF	TGTGCCAGCAGCTCGGGACATAACACCGGGGAGCTGTTTTTT
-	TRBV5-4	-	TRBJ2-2	CASSRTGNTGELFF	TGTGCCAGCTCAAGGACGGGCAACACCGGGGAGCTGTTTTTT
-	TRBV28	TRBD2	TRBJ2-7	CASSSGLAPYEQYF	TGTGCCAGCAGTTCCGGACTAGCTCCGTACGAGCAGTACTTC
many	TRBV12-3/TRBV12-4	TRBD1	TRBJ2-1	CASSFGTGGSEQFF	TGTGCCAGCAGTTTCGGGACAGGGGGCAGTGAGCAGTTCTTC
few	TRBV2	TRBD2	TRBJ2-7	CASKTGLAGGSSYEQYF	TGTGCCAGCAAGACAGGACTAGCGGGAGGGAGCTCCTACGAGCAGTACTTC
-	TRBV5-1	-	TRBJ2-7	CASSWGGQLGQYF	TGCGCCAGCAGCTGGGGGGGACAGCTCGGTCAGTACTTC
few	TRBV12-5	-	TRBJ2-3	CASGLEESTDTQYF	TGTGCTAGTGGTTTAGAGGAAAGCACAGATACGCAGTATTTT
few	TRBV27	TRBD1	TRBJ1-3	CASSLDRNSGNTIYF	TGTGCCAGCAGTTTGGACAGGAACTCTGGAAACACCATATATTTT
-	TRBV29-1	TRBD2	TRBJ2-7	CSVDLAGGSYEQYF	TGCAGCGTTGACTTAGCGGGAGGATCCTACGAGCAGTACTTC
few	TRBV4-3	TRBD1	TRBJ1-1	CASSQDKWDRGTEAFF	TGCGCCAGCAGCCAAGACAAATGGGACAGGGGCACTGAAGCTTTCTTT
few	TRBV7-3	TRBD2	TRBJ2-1	CASSLSGGAWNEQFF	TGTGCCAGCAGCTTAAGCGGGGGGGCTTGGAATGAGCAGTTCTTC
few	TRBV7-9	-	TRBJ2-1	CASSHLAAGYNEQFF	TGTGCCAGCAGCCACCTGGCGGCGGGGTACAATGAGCAGTTCTTC
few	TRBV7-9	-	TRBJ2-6	CASSLWLISGANVLTF	TGTGCCAGCAGCTTGTGGCTTATCTCTGGGGCCAACGTCCTGACTTTC
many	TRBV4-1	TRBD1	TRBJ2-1	CASSLSGTGLADEQFF	TGCGCCAGCAGCCTATCCGGGACAGGCTTAGCAGATGAGCAGTTCTTC
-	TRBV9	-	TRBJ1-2	CASSPVRGRADGYTF	TGTGCCAGCAGCCCCGTCCGTGGCAGGGCGGACGGCTACACCTTC
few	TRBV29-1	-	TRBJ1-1	CSVRPGVPEAFF	TGCAGCGTCCGTCCAGGGGTCCCTGAAGCTTTCTTT
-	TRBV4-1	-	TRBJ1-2	CASSQVGLRGYTF	TGCGCCAGCAGCCAAGTCGGACTACGGGGCTACACCTTC
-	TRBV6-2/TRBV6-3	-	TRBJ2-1	CASSYGVVEQFF	TGTGCCAGCAGTTATGGGGTTGTTGAGCAGTTCTTC